The 8 T cell receptor beta chains in this list originate from one sample, sequenced in a study of T cell repertoires in cytomegalovirus infection. TCRdb reprocessed the reads via MiXCR and lists one record per CDR3 protein. The sample yields more than 500,000 distinct CDR3 sequences, 16% seen once. The sample was CD8+ T cells from PBMCs. The source of these receptors is a human donor in good health (CMV status not recorded). Some clones in this sample may be carry-over from other donors' samples.

The gene calls are TRBV24-1 and TRBJ2-2; the D gene is possibly TRBD1 (5 bases). Trimming left V 8 bases short and J 4 bases short, with 10 bases between. Germline V gives CDR1 KGHDR, CDR2 SFDVKD. CDR3 length: 13 residues. This chain's CDR3 is CATNKGPTGELFF. CDR3 DNA: TGTGCCACCAATAAGGGGCCCACCGGGGAGCTGTTTTTT.

This clonotype has a count of ten or more. This chain connects TRBV4-1 to TRBJ2-2; the match to TRBD2 covers 10 bases. Per germline, CDR1 MGHRA and CDR2 YSYEKL. J was trimmed by 3 bases and V by 0 bases; bases with no gene match: 10. The CDR3 has 19 amino acids. CDR3 coding DNA: TGCGCCAGCAGCCAAGAACCAGCGGGGGGGCCTTGGGACACCGGGGAGCTGTTTTTT. Protein: CASSQEPAGGPWDTGELFF.

The V gene is TRBV29-1, the J gene TRBJ1-3; perhaps TRBD1 as D (6 bases). V lost 6 bases and J lost 0, with 12 bases in between. The CDR3 spans 14 residues. The germline V gene has CDR1 SQVTM and CDR2 ANQGSEA. CDR3: CSVPGAPSGNTIYF. CDR3 nucleotides: TGCAGCGTGCCAGGGGCCCCCTCTGGAAACACCATATATTTT.

V gene TRBV27 combines with J gene TRBJ1-1, with 7 bases identical to TRBD1. V trimming: 4 bases; J trimming: 5 bases; junction bases outside the gene matches: 7. Germline loops: CDR1 MNHEY, CDR2 SMNVEV (reference sequence). There are 14 residues in the CDR3. The CDR3 bases are TGTGCCAGCAGTTCGACGACAGGGTGGACTGAAGCTTTCTTT. It translates to CASSSTTGWTEAFF.

The chain has TRBV5-6 and TRBJ2-2; the match to TRBD1 covers 8 bases. The germline V gene has CDR1 SGHDT and CDR2 YYEEEE. With V trimmed by 3 bases and J by 14 bases, 15 bases remained unmatched. The CDR3 extends over 15 amino acids. Written as DNA, the CDR3 is TGTGCCAGCAGCTGGGGGACAGGCGGCACCGGGGTTCTGTTTTTT. The encoded protein is CASSWGTGGTGVLFF.

The chain is built from TRBV12-3 or TRBV12-4 and TRBJ1-3, with TRBD1 matching 9 bases. CDR3 length: 15 residues. V lost 10 bases and J lost 4; bases outside the gene matches: 11. The chain's CDR3 is CAIKEQGAWGNTIYF. The CDR3 DNA reads TGTGCCATCAAAGAACAGGGGGCGTGGGGAAACACCATATATTTT.

This clonotype was observed a handful of times. In DNA form, the CDR3 reads TGTGCCATCAGTGAGTCGTTTGGGACAGGAGGGGAAAGTGGCTACACCTTC. Translated, it gives CAISESFGTGGESGYTF. The J gene is TRBJ1-2, the V gene TRBV10-3; 8 nucleotides line up with TRBD1. The CDR3 runs to 17 residues. Germline V gene data show CDR1 as ENHRY and CDR2 as SYGVKD. V was clipped by 0 bases and J by 7 bases; unmatched bases: 13.

The rearrangement joins TRBV18 to TRBJ1-2; D ambiguous. The length of the CDR3 is 13 residues. Germline CDR1 reads KGHSH; CDR2 reads LQKENI. V shed 3 bases and J shed 4 bases, with 9 bases lying between them. The CDR3 bases are TGTGCCAGCTCACCGGAACAGCCCTATGGCTACACCTTC. Translation: CASSPEQPYGYTF.